This T cell receptor beta chain was sequenced in a study of vaccination effects on CD4 cells after COVID-19. Turning to the study itself: Post-vaccine specimens arrived a median 72 days past the second dose.

Study conclusions and caveats: There was marked clonal contraction among infection- and vaccine-induced clones late after vaccination. Convalescent patients were few in the study, and early post-infection timepoints were absent.

Sequencing used immunoSEQ multiplex PCR; TCRdb keeps in-frame clones, though not all of them. The sample lists around 81,000 clones, 60% to 80% occurring once. Turning to this clone: The antigen is unknown.

Germline V CDR1 and CDR2: MDHEN, SYDVKM. V dropped 1 base and J dropped 5; count of bases not matched to a gene: 4. This CDR3 spans 14 amino acids. ViraFEST used viral peptide pools to expand antigen-specific CD4+ T cells before sequencing. With roughly 9 days of culture completed, CD4+ T cells were isolated. Participants received two doses of either the BNT162b2 or mRNA-1273 vaccine. The vaccine recipients had no prior SARS-CoV-2 infection, with negative nucleocapsid antibodies. This TCR was sampled from a human donor who received a COVID-19 vaccine. The genes are TRBV28 and TRBJ1-2, with 7 nucleotides matching TRBD1. The material was CD4+ T cells from PBMCs cultured with HCoV-OC43 spike peptides, obtained after COVID-19 vaccination. The subset denotes: HCoV-OC43 spike overlapping peptide pool stimulation. Here the CDR3 DNA reads TGTGCCAGCAGTTTATTGGGACAGCTGTATGGCTACACCTTC. Translated: CASSLLGQLYGYTF.